This T cell receptor (beta chain) was observed in a study of early T cells in non-severe SARS-CoV-2 infection. Study-level background: Bulk RNA from unsorted whole blood was sequenced; chains were unpaired. Points from the study as a whole: Matching against VDJdb likely underestimated virus-specific expansions, favoring anti-spike CD8.

Individual cDNA molecules were tagged with unique molecular identifiers, the study reported. MiXCR was run by TCRdb on the 5' RACE reads, yielding one entry per CDR3 protein. The repertoire includes roughly 93,000 distinct CDR3 sequences, about 15% of them detected once, and under 0.75% sits in the top ten. This clonotype has at least ten counts. Its antigen is unidentified. V was clipped by 2 bases and J by 9 bases; unmatched bases: 9. The CDR3 runs to 14 residues. Germline CDR1 GTSNPN, CDR2 SVGIG (reference sequence). This rearrangement joins TRBV30 to TRBJ1-5; 8 bases agree with TRBD1. This receptor was taken from an adult who was a healthcare worker with PCR-confirmed SARS-CoV-2 infection or an uninfected control (not recorded which). Specimen: whole blood. DNA for the CDR3: TGTGCCTGGAGTTCTTTATACAGGGGGGCGCCCCAGCATTTT. It specifies CAWSSLYRGAPQHF.